The TCR beta chain under discussion was sequenced for a study of T cell repertoires in MIS-A myocarditis. Clones were read by immunoSEQ multiplex PCR, and TCRdb kept only the in-frame ones, dropping some. This table has some 6,100 clones, nearly 80% appearing once. The CDR3 totals 14 residues. V shed 3 bases and J 5 bases; nucleotides not matched to a gene: 2. Germline loops: CDR1 SGHTS, CDR2 YDEGEE. Material: interventricular septum heart tissue obtained at autopsy. The source of this sequence is a man aged 18 to 30 with fulminant myocarditis from multisystem inflammatory syndrome in adults (MIS-A) after COVID-19. The V call is TRBV5-8, the J call TRBJ1-4; 9 positions match TRBD1. CDR3 DNA sequence: TGTGCCAGCAGCTACGGGACAGGGAATGAAAAACTGTTTTTT. Translated, it gives CASSYGTGNEKLFF.